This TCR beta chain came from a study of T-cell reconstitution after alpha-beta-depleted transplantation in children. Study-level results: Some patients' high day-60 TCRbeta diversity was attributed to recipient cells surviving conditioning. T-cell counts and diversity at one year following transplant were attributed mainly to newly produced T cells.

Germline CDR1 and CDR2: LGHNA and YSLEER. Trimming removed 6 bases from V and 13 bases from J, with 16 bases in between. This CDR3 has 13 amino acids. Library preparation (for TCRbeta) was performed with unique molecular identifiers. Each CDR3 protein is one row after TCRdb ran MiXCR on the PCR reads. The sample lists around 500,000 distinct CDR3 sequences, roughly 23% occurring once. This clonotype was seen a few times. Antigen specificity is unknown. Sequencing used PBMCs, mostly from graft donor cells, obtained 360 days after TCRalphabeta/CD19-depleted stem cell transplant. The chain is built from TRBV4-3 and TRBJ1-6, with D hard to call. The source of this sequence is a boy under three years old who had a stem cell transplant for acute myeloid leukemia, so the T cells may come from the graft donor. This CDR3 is CASRPGRRGPLHF. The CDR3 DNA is TGCGCCAGCAGGCCGGGCCGACGAGGCCCCCTCCACTTT.